This entry lists 9 T cell receptor beta chains sequenced from one sample in a study of cytotoxic CD8 clonotypes in ibrutinib-treated CLL. The method was immunoSEQ multiplex PCR; TCRdb's version includes in-frame clones alone and lacks a portion of them. The sample lists roughly 47,000 clones, approximately 53% occurring once. The starting material was PBMCs, obtained after 12 months of ibrutinib treatment. These receptors all stem from a human donor with chronic lymphocytic leukemia.

This clone was picked up a small number of times. J is TRBJ2-5 and V is TRBV15; no reliable D call. The V and J ends lost 0 bases and 4 bases respectively, with 3 bases between them. The CDR3 extends over 12 amino acids. Germline CDR1 reads LNHNV; CDR2 reads YYDKDF (reference sequence). The CDR3 DNA is TGTGCCACCAGCAGAGATTCAGAGACCCAGTACTTC. As protein: CATSRDSETQYF.

This clone was counted between two and nine times. The chain's CDR3 is CASSYLQRGSYNEQFF. The CDR3 DNA sequence: TGTGCCAGCAGTTACCTCCAACGGGGCTCCTACAATGAGCAGTTCTTC. The chain combines TRBV27 with TRBJ2-1, with D maybe TRBD2 (5 bases). The ends were cut back, 4 bases at V and 0 bases at J, with 13 bases in the middle. Germline CDR1 MNHEY, CDR2 SMNVEV (reference sequence). The CDR3 runs to 16 residues.

The chain links TRBV28 to TRBJ1-2, with 7 nucleotides matching TRBD1. The CDR3 has 16 amino acids. The germline V gene encodes CDR1 MDHEN and CDR2 SYDVKM. Trimming removed 2 bases from V and 8 bases from J; junction bases left unmatched: 14. For the CDR3, the DNA is TGTGCCAGCAGTTTAAGTGGGGGACAGATGAATGGCGGCTACACCTTC. Amino acids: CASSLSGGQMNGGYTF.

This clone showed up just a few times. This chain connects TRBV19 to TRBJ2-7; no definite D call. The CDR3 loop spans 13 amino acids. The V end was cut by 1 base, the J end by 3 bases, with 7 bases between. The germline CDR1 and CDR2 sequences are LNHDA and SQIVND (reference sequence). The CDR3 is CASSIGLIYEQYF. The CDR3 DNA reads TGTGCCAGTAGTATAGGACTGATCTACGAGCAGTACTTC.

This chain links TRBV6-1 with TRBJ1-1, with D perhaps matching TRBD1 (6 bases). This CDR3 contains 14 residues. V lost 4 bases and J 11 bases, leaving 20 bases between the germline ends. Germline CDR1 reads MNHNS; CDR2 reads SASEGT. CDR3 DNA sequence: TGTGCCAGCAGTGGGGAACAGGGAGGATTAGTGGCTTTCTTT. This encodes CASSGEQGGLVAFF.

The CDR3 nucleotides are TGTGCCTGGAATCGGATGGGGAATGAAAAACTGTTTTTT. Residues: CAWNRMGNEKLFF. The V gene is TRBV30, the J gene TRBJ1-4; no clear D. Trimming removed 4 bases from V and 5 bases from J, with 11 bases in between. Germline assignment: CDR1 GTSNPN and CDR2 SVGIG (reference sequence). The CDR3 runs to 13 residues.

In its sample, this clone was seen many times. The rearrangement uses TRBV5-6 and TRBJ2-7, with unresolved D. Germline CDR1 and CDR2: SGHDT and YYEEEE. CDR3 length equals 12 residues. V lost 7 bases to trimming and J lost 7 bases, with 15 bases between them. This CDR3 reads CASSGQLSEQYF. The CDR3 nucleotides are TGTGCCAGCTCCGGGCAGCTGAGTGAGCAGTACTTC. The whole variable domain, remainder taken from reference TRBV5-6 and TRBJ2-7, is DAGVTQSPTHLIKTRGQQVTLRCSPKSGHDTVSWYQQALGQGPQFIFQYYEEEERQRGNFPDRFSGHQFPNYSSELNVNALLLGDSALYLCASSGQLSEQYFGPGTRLTVT.

The rearrangement uses TRBV6-1 and TRBJ1-1; D possibly corresponds to TRBD1 (6 bases). The CDR3 is made up of 13 amino acids. In germline, CDR1 is MNHNS, CDR2 SASEGT. V lost 5 bases to trimming and J lost 6 bases, with 13 bases between them. CDR3 protein: CASSSRTVSEAFF. The CDR3 DNA reads as TGTGCCAGCAGTTCCCGGACAGTATCTGAAGCTTTCTTT.

This chain connects TRBV1 to TRBJ2-5; the table's D call, TRBD2, has no DNA check behind it. TRBV1 constitutes a pseudogene. The CDR3 spans 19 residues. The CDR3 DNA is TGCACCAGCAGCCAAGATCCCCTAGCCACCCAATACCGCGAGGAGACCCAGTACTTC. It specifies CTSSQDPLATQYREETQYF.